Included here is one TCR beta chain sequence, with context. This clone has just one count. What this receptor recognizes is not known. No much larger clone is present one base from it, and per-base qualities are unavailable. The data originate from a study of OX40 agonist ivuxolimab in advanced cancers. Context from the whole study: Ivuxolimab, which targeted the costimulatory receptor OX40 (CD134), was an agonistic, fully human IgG2 monoclonal antibody. The paper reports the monotherapy dose-escalation portion (N ≈ 50 patients) of the phase I ivuxolimab trial. Intravenous ivuxolimab was administered to patients every 2 weeks at six dose levels: 0.01, 0.1, 0.3, 1.5, 3 and 10 mg/kg. Patients were allowed to have had prior anti-PD-1, anti-PD-L1 or anti-CTLA-4 therapy, and less than 45% of the dose-escalation patients had previously received checkpoint inhibitors. Partial responses occurred in three dose-escalation patients, of whom one had hepatocellular carcinoma and two had cutaneous melanoma. The dose-escalation cohort was about 83% male with a mean age of roughly 62 years, ranging from roughly 23 to 79. The purpose of peripheral TCRbeta sequencing was to test whether ivuxolimab changed TCR sequence diversity and led to clonal T-cell expansion. Among the 52 dose-escalation patients, around 20 had hepatocellular carcinoma, 15 or so melanoma, 9 renal cell carcinoma and 9 head and neck cancer.

The CDR3 has 16 amino acids, counting the end cysteine and phenylalanine. Left in the record is the CDR3 DNA by itself, 48 bases read in frame from the first base. CDR1 and CDR2 are drawn from the germline V gene: SGHDT, YYEEEE. V and J lose 2 bases and 7 bases, and a span of 21 bases separates them. Broad study findings and their caveats: At doses of 0.1 to 3.0 mg/kg, clonal expansion of both CD4+ and CD8+ blood T cells was observed from baseline to week 6. Low levels of normalized T-cell clonal expansion were also shown by some nonresponding patients. In partial responders in the 0.1-3.0 mg/kg groups, normalized peripheral clonal expansion was found to be among the lowest, especially among CD8+ T cells. The antigen specificity of the peripheral T cells that underwent clonal expansion was not determined. After ivuxolimab, expanded clones were on average more numerous among CD8+ T cells than among CD4+ T cells.

To sequence the TCRbeta CDR3 region, genomic DNA was isolated from the sorted cells. The immunoSEQ Assay was used for sequencing of TCRbeta CDR3 regions. Not all clones reach the TCRdb copy of this immuneACCESS table, which keeps in-frame sequences only. Checked studies attribute under half of the gap to unresolved V genes and leave the rest unexplained. The sample has over 100,000 clones on record, 80% to 90% of them singletons. The ten largest clonotypes hold approximately 0.51% of the sample. Patients with autoimmune disease history or receiving systemic immunosuppression were excluded from the trial. Peripheral blood for TCR sequencing was collected from all dose cohorts at baseline, on cycle 4 day 1, and on cycle 7 day 1. The samples were drawn from a first-in-human, open-label, multicenter phase I dose-escalation trial of ivuxolimab. Adults with locally advanced or metastatic melanoma, renal cell, hepatocellular, or head and neck squamous cell carcinoma were enrolled in the trial. CD4+ and CD8+ T cells were sorted separately from peripheral blood before TCR sequencing.

This receptor was taken from an adult with an advanced solid tumor such as melanoma, head and neck, liver or kidney cancer. The rearrangement combines TRBV5-6 with TRBJ1-2; matching of 5 bases hints at TRBD1 as the D gene. Sequenced here: CD4+ or CD8+ T cells sorted from blood, sampled in a trial of the OX40 agonist ivuxolimab. The encoded CDR3 is CASSLWGAAGDFGYTF. The DNA sequence is as follows: TGTGCCAGCAGCTTATGGGGAGCGGCGGGGGATTTTGGCTACACCTTC.